The next 18 T cell receptor beta chains were all read from a single sample in a study of T cell responses to AZD1222 COVID-19 vaccine. Profiling relied on immunoSEQ multiplex PCR, and the TCRdb table lists in-frame clones only, not all of them. The data show 85,000 to 95,000 clones, around 90% seen once. The sequences come from peripheral blood, collected on day 0 of AZD1222 vaccination. These receptors originate from an adult in good health.

The chain combines TRBV18 with TRBJ1-2; perhaps TRBD1 as D (6 bases). From germline, CDR1 is KGHSH and CDR2 LQKENI. The CDR3 extends over 14 amino acids. The ends were cut back, 6 bases at V and 3 bases at J, with 14 bases in the middle. The CDR3 DNA is TGTGCCAGCTCGCCCAGGGGAGAGGACTATGGCTACACCTTC. It specifies CASSPRGEDYGYTF.

The chain joins TRBV5-6 to TRBJ1-4; D perhaps matches TRBD1 (5 bases). V lost 0 bases to trimming and J lost 8 bases, with 11 bases between them. The CDR3 sequence is 14 residues long. In germline, CDR1 is SGHDT, CDR2 YYEEEE. The CDR3 nucleotides are TGTGCCAGCAGCTTGGGCGGGGGATGGGAAAAACTGTTTTTT. This gives the protein CASSLGGGWEKLFF.

V and J are TRBV7-3 and TRBJ2-1; D perhaps matches TRBD2 (7 bases). This CDR3 region has 16 residues. Trimming took off 4 bases at V and 3 bases at J, with 16 bases between the two ends. Germline V lookup: CDR1 SGHTA, CDR2 FQGTGA. The CDR3 sequence is CASSYSGGQNYNEQFF. The CDR3 nucleotides are TGTGCCAGCAGCTATTCCGGGGGGCAAAACTACAATGAGCAGTTCTTC.

This chain connects TRBV5-1 to TRBJ1-4, with D tentatively TRBD1 (6 bases). V was pared by 1 base and J by 7 bases, with 11 bases between. The CDR3 extends over 14 amino acids. Germline V CDR1 and CDR2: SGHRS, YFSETQ. CDR3 residues: CASSLTGLGEKLFF. The CDR3 region has the DNA TGCGCCAGCAGCTTGACAGGGCTGGGTGAAAAACTGTTTTTT. Complete variable domain (other parts from reference TRBV5-1 and TRBJ1-4): KAGVTQTPRYLIKTRGQQVTLSCSPISGHRSVSWYQQTPGQGLQFLFEYFSETQRNKGNFPGRFSGRQFSNSRSEMNVSTLELGDSALYLCASSLTGLGEKLFFGSGTQLSVL.

This clone appeared a single time. The chain couples TRBV9 to TRBJ1-6; D may be TRBD1 (6 bases). CDR1 and CDR2 (germline): SGDLS, YYNGEE. V gave up 6 bases and J gave up 0 bases, with 13 bases separating them. This CDR3 is built from 16 residues. CDR3 amino acids: CASTPLDSSYNSPLHF. The CDR3 DNA sequence: TGTGCCAGCACCCCCCTGGACAGCTCCTATAATTCACCCCTCCACTTT.

The gene calls are TRBV12-5 and TRBJ2-3; tentative D call: TRBD1 (5 bases). Trimming took off 9 bases at V and 1 base at J, with 11 bases between the two ends. The CDR3 runs to 13 residues. Germline V CDR1 and CDR2: LGHNT, FRNRAP. This chain's CDR3 is CASQGWGTDTQYF. CDR3 nucleotides: TGTGCTAGCCAGGGCTGGGGCACAGATACGCAGTATTTT.

The rearrangement links TRBV18 to TRBJ2-7; D unclear. CDR1 and CDR2 (germline): KGHSH, LQKENI. Trimming pared 0 bases from V and 2 bases from J, leaving 5 bases between. The CDR3 covers 13 residues. CDR3 in amino acids: CASSPPGPYEQYF. Written as DNA, the CDR3 is TGTGCCAGCTCACCACCGGGTCCCTACGAGCAGTACTTC.

The chain recombines TRBV6-4 with TRBJ2-1; no firm D call. The CDR3 contains 17 residues. CDR1 is MRHNA and CDR2 is SNTAGT in the germline V gene. V was cut by 0 bases and J by 4 bases, with 16 bases left in between. The CDR3 region is CASSDSFSTQQYNEQFF. CDR3 coding DNA: TGTGCCAGCAGTGACTCCTTCTCTACGCAGCAATACAATGAGCAGTTCTTC.

This sequence joins TRBV10-3 and TRBJ1-1; no firm D call. CDR1 is ENHRY and CDR2 is SYGVKD in the germline V gene. The ends were cut back, 2 bases at V and 3 bases at J, with 10 bases in the middle. The CDR3 is 14 amino acids. This chain's CDR3 is CAISEGTADTEAFF. CDR3 in DNA: TGTGCCATCAGTGAGGGCACGGCGGACACTGAAGCTTTCTTT.

The CDR3, as DNA: TGTGCCAGCAGCTCCCAGGGGGCCGGGAATTCACCCCTCCACTTT. This translates into CASSSQGAGNSPLHF. The rearrangement joins TRBV14 to TRBJ1-6; 8 bases align to TRBD1. The CDR3 consists of 15 residues. The germline CDR1 and CDR2 sequences are SGHDN and FVKESK. The ends lost 5 bases at V and 7 bases at J; junction bases unmatched: 7.

The V call is TRBV12-3 or TRBV12-4, the J call TRBJ2-2; TRBD1 might be the D (6 bases). Trimming took 5 bases from V and 8 from J, leaving 9 bases between them. This CDR3 has 12 residues. The CDR3: CASSGGQGELFF. In DNA form, the CDR3 reads TGTGCCAGCAGTGGAGGACAGGGGGAGCTGTTTTTT.

This rearrangement joins TRBV6-5 to TRBJ1-2; 9 bases line up with TRBD1. The trim removed 5 bases at V and 4 bases at J, leaving 5 bases unmatched. The CDR3 is made up of 14 amino acids. Germline values: CDR1 MNHEY, CDR2 SVGAGI. The CDR3 protein is CASSRTGVAYGYTF. In DNA, the CDR3 is TGTGCCAGCAGTCGGACAGGGGTCGCCTATGGCTACACCTTC.

The rearrangement links TRBV3-1 (or the pseudogene TRBV3-2) to TRBJ1-6, with TRBD1 as a possible D gene (6 bases). The CDR3 length is 15 residues. Per the germline V gene, CDR1 is LGHDT and CDR2 is YNNKEL (reference sequence). Trimming stripped 4 bases from V and 10 bases from J, with 17 bases between. In nucleotides, the CDR3 is TGTGCCAGCAGCCTCGGCTCCCAGGGGTTGTCACCCCTCCACTTT. The encoded protein is CASSLGSQGLSPLHF.

The chain carries TRBV7-6 and TRBJ2-5, with unresolved D. The ends were cut back, 1 base at V and 5 bases at J, with 14 bases in the middle. Germline V gene sequence: CDR1 SGHVS, CDR2 FNYEAQ. The CDR3 loop spans 15 amino acids. DNA of the CDR3: TGTGCCAGCAGCTTAGAGGTCACACCGGTGGAGACCCAGTACTTC. Its protein is CASSLEVTPVETQYF.

This chain uses TRBV7-2 with TRBJ1-2; possible D gene TRBD1, 6 bases. From germline, CDR1 is SGHTA and CDR2 FQGNSA. Trimming removed 5 bases at V and 8 bases at J, with 18 bases between. CDR3 size: 14 residues. The CDR3 region is CASSQQGLWYGYTF. Written as DNA, the CDR3 is TGTGCCAGCAGCCAACAGGGCCTATGGTACGGCTACACCTTC. The whole variable domain, remainder taken from reference TRBV7-2 and TRBJ1-2, is GAGVSQSPSNKVTEKGKDVELRCDPISGHTALYWYRQSLGQGLEFLIYFQGNSAPDKSGLPSDRFSAERTGGSVSTLTIQRTQQEDSAVYLCASSQQGLWYGYTFGSGTRLTVV.

CDR3 loop: CSAGRGFWDEQYF. The CDR3, as DNA: TGCAGCGCCGGACGGGGGTTTTGGGACGAGCAGTACTTC. This chain connects TRBV29-1 to TRBJ2-7, with D perhaps TRBD2 (6 bases). Trimming stripped 7 bases from V and 5 bases from J, with 18 bases between. The length of the CDR3 is 13 residues. Germline assignment: CDR1 SQVTM and CDR2 ANQGSEA.

V is TRBV7-2 and J is TRBJ1-2; possible D gene TRBD1, 5 bases. In germline, CDR1 is SGHTA, CDR2 FQGNSA. Trimming took 6 bases from V and 2 from J, leaving 16 bases between them. CDR3 length equals 15 residues. The CDR3 reads CASSPSGTENYGYTF. The CDR3 region has the DNA TGTGCCAGCAGTCCTTCCGGGACGGAGAACTATGGCTACACCTTC.

V is TRBV7-3 and J is TRBJ2-7, with TRBD1 as a possible D gene (5 bases). Germline CDR1 and CDR2: SGHTA and FQGTGA. The CDR3 is 16 residues long. The germline V and J ends were trimmed by 5 bases and 2 bases, with 19 bases remaining between them. DNA of the CDR3: TGTGCCAGCAGCCCCGGTGGGGCCCCCCAAACCTACGAGCAGTACTTC. Its translation: CASSPGGAPQTYEQYF.